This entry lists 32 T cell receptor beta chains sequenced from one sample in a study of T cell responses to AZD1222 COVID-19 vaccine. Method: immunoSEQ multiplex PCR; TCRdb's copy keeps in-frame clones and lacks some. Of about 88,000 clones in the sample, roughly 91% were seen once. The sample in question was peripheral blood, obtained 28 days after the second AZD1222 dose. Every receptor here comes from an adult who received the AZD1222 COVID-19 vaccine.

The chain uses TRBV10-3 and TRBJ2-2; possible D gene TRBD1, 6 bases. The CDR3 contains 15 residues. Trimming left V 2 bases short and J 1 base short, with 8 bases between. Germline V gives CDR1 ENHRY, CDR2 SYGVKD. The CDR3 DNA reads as TGTGCCATCAGTGAGCGGGACAAGAACACCGGGGAGCTGTTTTTT. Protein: CAISERDKNTGELFF.

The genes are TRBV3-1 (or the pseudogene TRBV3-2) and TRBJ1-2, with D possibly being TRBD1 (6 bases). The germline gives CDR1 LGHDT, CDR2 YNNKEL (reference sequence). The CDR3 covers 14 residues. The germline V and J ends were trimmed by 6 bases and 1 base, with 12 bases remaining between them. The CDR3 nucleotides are TGTGCCAGCAGTCCAGACAGGCTTAACTATGGCTACACCTTC. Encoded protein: CASSPDRLNYGYTF.

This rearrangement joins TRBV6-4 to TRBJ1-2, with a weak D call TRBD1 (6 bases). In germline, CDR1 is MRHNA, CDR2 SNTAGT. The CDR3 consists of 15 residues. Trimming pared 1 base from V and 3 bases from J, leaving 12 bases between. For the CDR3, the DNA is TGTGCCAGCAGTGACTATCCGGGGGCCGACTATGGCTACACCTTC. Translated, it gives CASSDYPGADYGYTF.

CDR3 in amino acids: CASSLAVGISYEQYF. The CDR3 nucleotides read TGCGCCAGCAGCTTGGCCGTAGGGATCTCCTACGAGCAGTACTTC. The V call is TRBV5-1, the J call TRBJ2-7, with D unclear. The germline CDR1 and CDR2 sequences are SGHRS and YFSETQ. This CDR3 has 15 residues. The germline V and J ends were trimmed by 0 bases and 0 bases, with 10 bases remaining between them.

CDR3 sequence (DNA): TGTGCCAGCAGCGTCACAGGGGCCTTGGGTCAGCCCCAGCATTTT. Protein: CASSVTGALGQPQHF. The chain recombines TRBV9 with TRBJ1-5; 7 bases fit TRBD1. Per germline, CDR1 SGDLS and CDR2 YYNGEE. CDR3 length: 15 residues. Trimming cost V 2 bases and J 6 bases; bases outside gene matches: 8.

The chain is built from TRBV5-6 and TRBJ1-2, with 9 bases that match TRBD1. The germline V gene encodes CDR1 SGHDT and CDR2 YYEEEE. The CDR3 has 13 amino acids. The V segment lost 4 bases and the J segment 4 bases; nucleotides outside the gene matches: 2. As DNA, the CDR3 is TGTGCCAGCAGCCGACAGGGGGTCTATGGCTACACCTTC. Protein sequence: CASSRQGVYGYTF.

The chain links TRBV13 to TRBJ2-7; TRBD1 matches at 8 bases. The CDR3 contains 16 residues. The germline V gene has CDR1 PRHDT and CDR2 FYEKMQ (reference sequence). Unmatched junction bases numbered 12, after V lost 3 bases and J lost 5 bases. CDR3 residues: CASSFLLRDRRDEQYF. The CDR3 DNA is TGTGCCAGCAGCTTCCTATTAAGGGACAGGAGGGACGAGCAGTACTTC.

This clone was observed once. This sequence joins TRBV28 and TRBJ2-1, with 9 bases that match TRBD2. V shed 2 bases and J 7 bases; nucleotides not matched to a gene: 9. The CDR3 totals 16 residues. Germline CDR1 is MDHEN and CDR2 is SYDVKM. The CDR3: CASSLGGAGGMNEQFF. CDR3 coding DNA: TGTGCCAGCAGTTTAGGTGGAGCGGGGGGTATGAATGAGCAGTTCTTC.

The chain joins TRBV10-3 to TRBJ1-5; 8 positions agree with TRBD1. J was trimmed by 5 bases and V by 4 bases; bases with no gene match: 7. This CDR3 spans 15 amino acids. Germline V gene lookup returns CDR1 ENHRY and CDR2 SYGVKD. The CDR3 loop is CAISADDRGYQPQHF. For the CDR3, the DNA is TGTGCCATCAGTGCAGACGACAGGGGCTATCAGCCCCAGCATTTT.

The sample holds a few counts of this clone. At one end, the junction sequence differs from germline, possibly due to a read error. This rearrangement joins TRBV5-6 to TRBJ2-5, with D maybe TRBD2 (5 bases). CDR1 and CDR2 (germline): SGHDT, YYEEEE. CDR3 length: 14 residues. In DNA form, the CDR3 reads TGTGCCAGCAGCGACCGGGATCCCGGGCGAACTCGGGACTTC. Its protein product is CASSDRDPGRTRDF.

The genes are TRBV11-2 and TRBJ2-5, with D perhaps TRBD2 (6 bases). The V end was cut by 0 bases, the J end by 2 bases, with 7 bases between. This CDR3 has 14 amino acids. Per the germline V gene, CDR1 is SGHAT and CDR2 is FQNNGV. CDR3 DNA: TGTGCCAGCAGCTTAGAGGCGGGACAAGAGACCCAGTACTTC. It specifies CASSLEAGQETQYF. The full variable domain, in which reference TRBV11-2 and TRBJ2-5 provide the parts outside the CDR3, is EAGVAQSPRYKIIEKRQSVAFWCNPISGHATLYWYQQILGQGPKLLIQFQNNGVVDDSQLPKDRFSAERLKGVDSTLKIQPAKLEDSAVYLCASSLEAGQETQYFGPGTRLLVL.

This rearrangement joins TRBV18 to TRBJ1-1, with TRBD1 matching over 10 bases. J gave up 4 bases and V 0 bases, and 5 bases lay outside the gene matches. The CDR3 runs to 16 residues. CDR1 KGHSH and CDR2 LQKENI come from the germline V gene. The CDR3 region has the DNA TGTGCCAGCTCACCACCGACAGGGGGCTTGGGCACTGAAGCTTTCTTT. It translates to CASSPPTGGLGTEAFF. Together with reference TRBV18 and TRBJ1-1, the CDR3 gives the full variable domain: NAGVMQNPRHLVRRRGQEARLRCSPMKGHSHVYWYRQLPEEGLKFMVYLQKENIIDESGMPKERFSAEFPKEGPSILRIQQVVRGDSAAYFCASSPPTGGLGTEAFFGQGTRLTVV.

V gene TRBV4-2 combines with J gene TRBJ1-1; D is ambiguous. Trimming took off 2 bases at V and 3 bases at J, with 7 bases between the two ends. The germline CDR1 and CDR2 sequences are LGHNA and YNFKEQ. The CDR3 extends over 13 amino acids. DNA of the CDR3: TGTGCCAGCAGCCAATCCGAAGACACTGAAGCTTTCTTT. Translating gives CASSQSEDTEAFF.

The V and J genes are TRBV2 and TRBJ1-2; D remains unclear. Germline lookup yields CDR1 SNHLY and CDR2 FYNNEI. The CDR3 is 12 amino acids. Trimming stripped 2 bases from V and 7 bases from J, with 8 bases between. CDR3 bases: TGTGCCAGCAGTGAACACCTAGGTGGCTACACCTTC. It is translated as CASSEHLGGYTF.

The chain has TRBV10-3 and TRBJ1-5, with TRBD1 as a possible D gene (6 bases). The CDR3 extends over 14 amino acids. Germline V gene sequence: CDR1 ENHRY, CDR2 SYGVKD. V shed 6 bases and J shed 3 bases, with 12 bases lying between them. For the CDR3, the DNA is TGTGCCATCAGACAGGGAGCGGACAATCAGCCCCAGCATTTT. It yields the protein CAIRQGADNQPQHF.

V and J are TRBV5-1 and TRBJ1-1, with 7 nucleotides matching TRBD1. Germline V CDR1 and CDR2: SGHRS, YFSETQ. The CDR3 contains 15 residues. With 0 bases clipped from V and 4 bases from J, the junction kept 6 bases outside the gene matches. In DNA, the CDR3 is TGCGCCAGCAGCTTGGGACAGGGAATAATCACTGAAGCTTTCTTT. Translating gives CASSLGQGIITEAFF.

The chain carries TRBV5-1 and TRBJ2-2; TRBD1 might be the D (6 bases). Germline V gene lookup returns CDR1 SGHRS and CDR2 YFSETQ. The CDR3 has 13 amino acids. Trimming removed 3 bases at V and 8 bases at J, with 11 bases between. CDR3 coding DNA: TGCGCCAGCAGCTCCACAGGGTTGGGGGAGCTGTTTTTT. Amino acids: CASSSTGLGELFF.

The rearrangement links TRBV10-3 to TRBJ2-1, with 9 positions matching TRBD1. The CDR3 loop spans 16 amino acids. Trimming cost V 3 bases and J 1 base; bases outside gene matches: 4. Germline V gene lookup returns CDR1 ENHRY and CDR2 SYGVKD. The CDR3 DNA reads TGTGCCATCAGTGAAGGGACAGGGTGGTCCTACAATGAGCAGTTCTTC. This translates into CAISEGTGWSYNEQFF.

The CDR3 reads CASSLRGNYGYTF. The CDR3 DNA follows: TGTGCCAGCAGTTTGAGGGGGAACTATGGCTACACCTTC. This rearrangement joins TRBV27 to TRBJ1-2, with D possibly matching TRBD1 (6 bases). Trimming pared 3 bases from V and 2 bases from J, leaving 7 bases between. Germline CDR1 reads MNHEY; CDR2 reads SMNVEV (reference sequence). The CDR3 spans 13 residues.

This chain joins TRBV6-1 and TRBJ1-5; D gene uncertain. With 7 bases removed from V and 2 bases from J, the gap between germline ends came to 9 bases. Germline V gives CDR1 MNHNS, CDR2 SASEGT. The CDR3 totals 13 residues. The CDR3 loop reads CASTTGGNQPQHF. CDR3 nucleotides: TGTGCCAGCACTACCGGGGGCAATCAGCCCCAGCATTTT.

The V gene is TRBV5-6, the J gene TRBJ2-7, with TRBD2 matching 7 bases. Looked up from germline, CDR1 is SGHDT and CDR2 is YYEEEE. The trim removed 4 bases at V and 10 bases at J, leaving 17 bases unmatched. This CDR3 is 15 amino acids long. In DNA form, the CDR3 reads TGTGCCAGCAGCCCCTCAGCGGGGAGAATTTACGGACAGTACTTC. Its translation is CASSPSAGRIYGQYF.

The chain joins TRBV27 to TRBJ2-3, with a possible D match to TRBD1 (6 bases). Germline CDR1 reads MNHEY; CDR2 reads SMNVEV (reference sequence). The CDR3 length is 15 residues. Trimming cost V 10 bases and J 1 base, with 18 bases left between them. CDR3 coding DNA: TGTGCCACCCACGAAGAAGCAGGGGGCACAGATACGCAGTATTTT. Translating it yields CATHEEAGGTDTQYF.

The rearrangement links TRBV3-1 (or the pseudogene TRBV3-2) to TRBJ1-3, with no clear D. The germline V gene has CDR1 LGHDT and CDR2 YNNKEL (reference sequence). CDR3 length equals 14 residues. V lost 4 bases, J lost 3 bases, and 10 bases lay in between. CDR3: CASSLGGRGNTIYF. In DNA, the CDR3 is TGTGCCAGCAGCCTCGGTGGTCGTGGAAACACCATATATTTT.

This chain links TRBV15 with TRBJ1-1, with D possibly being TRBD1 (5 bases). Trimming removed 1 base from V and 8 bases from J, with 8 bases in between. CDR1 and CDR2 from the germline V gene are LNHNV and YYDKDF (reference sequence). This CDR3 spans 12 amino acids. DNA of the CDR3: TGTGCCACCAGCAGAGTCAGGGAGGAAGCTTTCTTT. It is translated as CATSRVREEAFF.

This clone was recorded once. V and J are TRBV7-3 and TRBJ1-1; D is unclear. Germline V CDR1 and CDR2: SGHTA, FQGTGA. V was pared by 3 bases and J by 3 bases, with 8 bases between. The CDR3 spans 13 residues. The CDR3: CASSLQEDTEAFF. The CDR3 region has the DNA TGTGCCAGCAGCTTGCAAGAGGACACTGAAGCTTTCTTT.

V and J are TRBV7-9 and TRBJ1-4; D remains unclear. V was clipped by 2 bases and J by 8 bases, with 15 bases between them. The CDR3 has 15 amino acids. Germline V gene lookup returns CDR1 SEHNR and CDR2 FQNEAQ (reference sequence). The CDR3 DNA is TGTGCCAGCAGCTTAAACACATACGGTGGGGAAAAACTGTTTTTT. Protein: CASSLNTYGGEKLFF. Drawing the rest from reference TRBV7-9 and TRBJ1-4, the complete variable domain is DTGVSQNPRHKITKRGQNVTFRCDPISEHNRLYWYRQTLGQGPEFLTYFQNEAQLEKSRLLSDRFSAERPKGSFSTLEIQRTEQGDSAMYLCASSLNTYGGEKLFFGSGTQLSVL.

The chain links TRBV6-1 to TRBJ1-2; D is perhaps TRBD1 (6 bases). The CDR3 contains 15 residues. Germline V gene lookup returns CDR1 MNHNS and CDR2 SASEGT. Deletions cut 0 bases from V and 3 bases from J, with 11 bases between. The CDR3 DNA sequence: TGTGCCAGCAGTGAAGCGCACAGGGCCTACTATGGCTACACCTTC. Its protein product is CASSEAHRAYYGYTF.

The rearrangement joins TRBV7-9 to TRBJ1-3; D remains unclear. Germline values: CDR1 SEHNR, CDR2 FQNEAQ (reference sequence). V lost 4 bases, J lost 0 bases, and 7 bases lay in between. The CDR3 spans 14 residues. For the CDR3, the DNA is TGTGCCAGCAGCTCCCGTACCTCTGGAAACACCATATATTTT. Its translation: CASSSRTSGNTIYF.

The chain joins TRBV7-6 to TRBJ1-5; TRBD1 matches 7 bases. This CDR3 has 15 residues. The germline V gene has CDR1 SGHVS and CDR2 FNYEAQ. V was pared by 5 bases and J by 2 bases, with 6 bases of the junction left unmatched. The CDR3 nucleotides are TGTGCCAGCAGCGCTACAGGGGAGGGCAATCAGCCCCAGCATTTT. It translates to CASSATGEGNQPQHF.

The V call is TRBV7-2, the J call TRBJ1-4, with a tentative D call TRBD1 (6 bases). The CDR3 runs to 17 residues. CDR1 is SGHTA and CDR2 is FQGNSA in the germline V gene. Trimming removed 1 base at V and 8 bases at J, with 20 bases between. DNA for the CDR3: TGTGCCAGCAGCTTAGGATGGGGCCAGGGGTCGGACGAAAAACTGTTTTTT. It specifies CASSLGWGQGSDEKLFF. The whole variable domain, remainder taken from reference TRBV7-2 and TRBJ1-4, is GAGVSQSPSNKVTEKGKDVELRCDPISGHTALYWYRQSLGQGLEFLIYFQGNSAPDKSGLPSDRFSAERTGGSVSTLTIQRTQQEDSAVYLCASSLGWGQGSDEKLFFGSGTQLSVL.

The CDR3 reads CASSATDPSTDTQYF. In DNA, the CDR3 is TGCGCCAGCAGCGCGACAGACCCTAGCACAGATACGCAGTATTTT. V and J are TRBV5-1 and TRBJ2-3, with D tentatively TRBD1 (5 bases). The CDR3 runs 15 residues. Trimming pared 4 bases from V and 0 bases from J, leaving 12 bases between. Germline V CDR1 and CDR2: SGHRS, YFSETQ.

In DNA, the CDR3 is TGCGCCAGCAGCCCCCCGGTAGTTAACTATGGCTACACCTTC. Encoded protein: CASSPPVVNYGYTF. The chain couples TRBV5-1 to TRBJ1-2; D is unclear. Germline V gene data show CDR1 as SGHRS and CDR2 as YFSETQ. Trimming took 4 bases from V and 1 from J, leaving 11 bases between them. CDR3 length: 14 residues.